Given below is one T cell receptor beta chain in context. Genomic DNA came from 90 million or so PBMCs in unsorted samples. The record originates from a study of shared clonotypes between healthy human individuals. Across the study: The composition of the donors was a couple of women and three men aged 18 to 49.

Assay used: immunoSEQ multiplex PCR; TCRdb lists only in-frame clones, some missing. In the table there are hundreds of thousands of clones, around 77% of which are singletons. This CDR3 has 14 residues. V lost 1 base to trimming and J lost 4 bases, with 10 bases between them. Germline V gives CDR1 SGHDN, CDR2 FVKESK. The V and J genes are TRBV14 and TRBJ1-2; D is uncertain. The sequencing sample was made of PBMCs. This TCR was sampled from a woman aged 40 to 50 in good health. Some clones in this sample may be carry-over from other donors' samples. CDR3 loop: CASSQGPGGYGYTF. CDR3 DNA sequence: TGTGCCAGCAGCCAAGGTCCCGGAGGCTATGGCTACACCTTC.